A single sample gave rise to the 15 T cell receptor beta chains below, sequenced in a study of Ad26.COV2.S vaccination and SARS-CoV-2 variants. TCRdb keeps only in-frame clones here, not all; method: immunoSEQ multiplex PCR. The sample holds about 350,000 clones, about 90% seen once. Sequencing was performed on peripheral blood, taken after recovery from COVID-19. These TCRs come from a human donor who had recovered from COVID-19.

The chain combines TRBV27 with TRBJ2-3; 7 bases align to TRBD2. CDR3 size: 15 residues. Germline CDR1 is MNHEY and CDR2 is SMNVEV (reference sequence). Trimming cost V 3 bases and J 1 base; bases outside gene matches: 4. The DNA for the CDR3 is TGTGCCAGCAGTTTTTTCAGCGGGGGCACAGATACGCAGTATTTT. This encodes CASSFFSGGTDTQYF.

The rearrangement links TRBV10-3 to TRBJ2-5; D perhaps matches TRBD1 (5 bases). Between the trimmed V and J ends, which lost 0 bases and 1 base, there was a span of 12 bases. The CDR3 is made up of 16 amino acids. Germline V gene data show CDR1 as ENHRY and CDR2 as SYGVKD. DNA for the CDR3: TGTGCCATCAGTGAGTCAAGAACAGGCATCCAAGAGACCCAGTACTTC. This translates into CAISESRTGIQETQYF.

The chain is built from TRBV7-9 and TRBJ2-5; TRBD2 is a possible D gene (5 bases). The CDR3 has 13 residues. Trimming pared 5 bases from V and 5 bases from J, leaving 12 bases between. The V gene's germline CDR1 is SEHNR and CDR2 FQNEAQ (reference sequence). In DNA form, the CDR3 reads TGTGCCAGCAGCCCCAAGGCGGGCGAGACCCAGTACTTC. This sequence encodes CASSPKAGETQYF.

The chain recombines TRBV6-2 or TRBV6-3 with TRBJ2-7; D may be TRBD2 (5 bases). Germline V gene sequence: CDR1 MNHEY, CDR2 SVGEGT. The length of the CDR3 is 15 residues. V gave up 3 bases and J gave up 0 bases, with 12 bases separating them. CDR3 DNA sequence: TGTGCCAGCAGTTATCTTGTCGGGGTCTCCTACGAGCAGTACTTC. Residues: CASSYLVGVSYEQYF.

With respect to this clone: Other DNA sequences in this specimen translate into the identical CDR3. The chain uses TRBV3-1 (or the pseudogene TRBV3-2) and TRBJ1-1; D remains unclear. The CDR3 is made up of 14 amino acids. CDR1 is LGHDT, CDR2 YNNKEL, per germline (reference sequence). V gave up 4 bases and J gave up 2 bases, with 11 bases separating them. CDR3 loop: CASSPPTVNTEAFF. In DNA form, the CDR3 reads TGTGCCAGCAGCCCCCCAACGGTCAACACTGAAGCTTTCTTT.

This rearrangement joins TRBV6-5 to TRBJ2-4, with a possible D match to TRBD1 (5 bases). The V end was cut by 6 bases, the J end by 6 bases, with 15 bases between. Germline values: CDR1 MNHEY, CDR2 SVGAGI. The CDR3 consists of 14 residues. The CDR3 region has the DNA TGTGCCAGCAGGGAGAGGTCAGGGATAAACATTCAGTACTTC. Translated, it gives CASRERSGINIQYF.

The genes are TRBV23-1 and TRBJ1-5, with a tentative D call TRBD1 (6 bases). TRBV23-1 is annotated as an ORF whose role is uncertain. The CDR3 totals 12 residues. The V end lost 4 bases, the J end lost 12 bases, and 13 bases lay between the germline ends. CDR3 DNA: TGCGCCAGCAGTCTCTGGACAGCGGGCCAGCATTTT. It codes for CASSLWTAGQHF.

The chain combines TRBV29-1 with TRBJ2-7; D is perhaps TRBD1 (6 bases). V lost 6 bases and J lost 5, with 14 bases in between. The CDR3 loop spans 12 amino acids. Germline V gene lookup returns CDR1 SQVTM and CDR2 ANQGSEA. Here the CDR3 DNA reads TGCAGCGTAGAACAGGGTGTCCACGAGCAGTACTTC. This codes for CSVEQGVHEQYF.

The chain has TRBV27 and TRBJ1-5; a possible D gene is TRBD1 (6 bases). Germline CDR1 and CDR2: MNHEY and SMNVEV (reference sequence). The CDR3 has 17 amino acids. V dropped 4 bases and J dropped 2 bases, with 18 bases sitting between them. CDR3 nucleotides: TGTGCCAGCAGTTCAACCTGGAACAGGGTACGCAATCAGCCCCAGCATTTT. Protein: CASSSTWNRVRNQPQHF.

J is TRBJ1-2 and V is TRBV27; 8 nucleotides align to TRBD1. The CDR3 runs to 14 residues. Looked up from germline, CDR1 is MNHEY and CDR2 is SMNVEV (reference sequence). V shed 5 bases and J 8 bases; nucleotides not matched to a gene: 10. CDR3 sequence: CASSPDRVRFGYTF. CDR3 nucleotide sequence: TGTGCCAGCAGTCCGGACAGGGTCCGATTCGGCTACACCTTC.

The gene calls are TRBV6-5 and TRBJ1-1, with D possibly TRBD1 on 5 matching bases. This CDR3 region has 16 residues. Germline V gene data show CDR1 as MNHEY and CDR2 as SVGAGI. Trimming took off 0 bases at V and 5 bases at J, with 16 bases between the two ends. The CDR3 region has the DNA TGTGCCAGCAGTTACTCGAGGGGAGGGGCCCGGACTGAAGCTTTCTTT. It encodes CASSYSRGGARTEAFF.

This chain links TRBV7-8 with TRBJ1-1; no clear D. Germline loops: CDR1 SGHVS, CDR2 FQNEAQ. Trimming took off 2 bases at V and 4 bases at J, with 11 bases between the two ends. There are 14 residues in the CDR3. DNA for the CDR3: TGTGCCAGCAGCTTAATCGATGGCGGCACTGAAGCTTTCTTT. Protein: CASSLIDGGTEAFF.

The genes are TRBV10-3 and TRBJ2-6; 8 bases line up with TRBD1. The germline CDR1 and CDR2 sequences are ENHRY and SYGVKD. The CDR3 contains 19 residues. The J segment lost 0 bases and the V segment lost 0 bases, leaving 7 bases of the junction unmatched. CDR3 protein: CAISESLGRGPSGANVLTF. DNA of the CDR3: TGTGCCATCAGTGAGTCGCTTGGCAGGGGGCCCTCTGGGGCCAACGTCCTGACTTTC.

The V gene is TRBV2, the J gene TRBJ1-3, with unresolved D. Trimming removed 3 bases at V and 0 bases at J, with 9 bases between. The germline gives CDR1 SNHLY, CDR2 FYNNEI. The CDR3 covers 15 residues. The DNA for the CDR3 is TGTGCCAGCAGTGAGGGAGTAGTCTCTGGAAACACCATATATTTT. This gives the protein CASSEGVVSGNTIYF.

The chain combines TRBV19 with TRBJ1-2, with D unclear. The V and J ends lost 3 bases and 5 bases respectively, with 13 bases between them. The germline V gene encodes CDR1 LNHDA and CDR2 SQIVND (reference sequence). The CDR3 totals 14 residues. The CDR3 protein is CASSISPFGYGYTF. The CDR3 DNA is TGTGCCAGTAGTATTTCGCCCTTTGGGTATGGCTACACCTTC.